These 10 T cell receptor beta chains were sequenced from one sample in a study of shared clonotypes between healthy human individuals. Data came from immunoSEQ multiplex PCR; TCRdb stores just in-frame clones and leaves some out. This sample carries 2,500,000 or so clones, over 85% of them seen once, and the ten largest clones take 0.35% to 0.45%. Sequenced input: naive CD4+ T cells from PBMCs. Subset defined: CD45RA+ positively selected. The receptors were sampled from a man in his late teens or twenties in good health. Some clones in this sample may be carry-over from other donors' samples.

J is TRBJ2-7 and V is TRBV28; 9 positions agree with TRBD1. CDR1 and CDR2 from the germline V gene are MDHEN and SYDVKM. Germline trimming cut 6 bases from V and 2 bases from J; bases unmatched to any gene: 5. The CDR3 totals 14 residues. The CDR3 coding sequence is TGTGCCAGCAGAGACGGGACAGGGACCTACGAGCAGTACTTC. Its translation: CASRDGTGTYEQYF.

The chain combines TRBV10-3 with TRBJ2-7; 8 nucleotides line up with TRBD2. Germline values: CDR1 ENHRY, CDR2 SYGVKD. J gave up 3 bases and V 0 bases, and 16 bases lay outside the gene matches. The CDR3 consists of 19 residues. The CDR3 spells CAISESTSGRVRRVYEQYF. In nucleotides, the CDR3 is TGTGCCATCAGTGAGTCAACTAGCGGTCGAGTAAGGAGGGTCTACGAGCAGTACTTC.

The chain links TRBV6-5 to TRBJ2-5; D remains unclear. V lost 0 bases, J lost 2 bases, and 10 bases lay in between. Germline V gene lookup returns CDR1 MNHEY and CDR2 SVGAGI. The CDR3 consists of 15 residues. The DNA for the CDR3 is TGTGCCAGCAGTTACTCGATGGCAGCGCAAGAGACCCAGTACTTC. This encodes CASSYSMAAQETQYF.

The rearrangement uses TRBV11-2 and TRBJ2-3; 8 bases fit TRBD2. The V gene end was trimmed by 4 bases and the J gene end by 0 bases; junction bases not matched to a gene: 12. CDR1 is SGHAT and CDR2 is FQNNGV in the germline V gene. This CDR3 spans 18 amino acids. The CDR3 nucleotides are TGTGCCAGCAGCTGGGCGAGCGGGAGAGCACAAAGCACAGATACGCAGTATTTT. As protein: CASSWASGRAQSTDTQYF.

The J gene is TRBJ1-5, the V gene TRBV27; no definite D call. The CDR3 length is 16 residues. Germline V gene sequence: CDR1 MNHEY, CDR2 SMNVEV (reference sequence). The germline V and J ends were trimmed by 8 bases and 0 bases, with 17 bases remaining between them. Written as DNA, the CDR3 is TGTGCCAGCGGTCCGGGAGTTGCTTATAGCAATCAGCCCCAGCATTTT. It specifies CASGPGVAYSNQPQHF.

The chain combines TRBV6-1 with TRBJ1-1; D is uncertain. CDR3 length: 12 amino acids. CDR1 is MNHNS, CDR2 SASEGT, per germline. The V and J ends lost 5 bases and 8 bases respectively, with 12 bases between them. CDR3 sequence: CASSPLTPEAFF. Written as DNA, the CDR3 is TGTGCCAGCAGTCCTTTAACCCCAGAAGCTTTCTTT.

J is TRBJ2-4 and V is TRBV5-1, with TRBD2 matching 13 bases. Losses at the gene ends were 5 bases for V and 0 bases for J; bases not matched to a gene: 11. Germline CDR1 and CDR2: SGHRS and YFSETQ. The CDR3 totals 19 residues. CDR3 amino acids: CASRRLTSGRGVAKNIQYF. The CDR3 DNA follows: TGCGCCAGCAGACGCCTAACTAGCGGGAGGGGAGTAGCCAAAAACATTCAGTACTTC.

This rearrangement joins TRBV7-3 to TRBJ2-5, with 8 nucleotides matching TRBD1. The trim removed 8 bases at V and 9 bases at J, leaving 8 bases unmatched. Germline V gene data show CDR1 as SGHTA and CDR2 as FQGTGA. The CDR3 spans 12 residues. CDR3 protein: CASGQGVRAQYF. CDR3 nucleotide sequence: TGTGCCAGCGGACAGGGTGTAAGGGCCCAGTACTTC.

This chain connects TRBV7-2 to TRBJ2-4; the D gene is possibly TRBD2 (5 bases). Germline assignment: CDR1 SGHTA and CDR2 FQGNSA. The CDR3 loop spans 13 amino acids. V dropped 5 bases and J dropped 12 bases, with 17 bases sitting between them. The CDR3 protein is CASSPPSKEDQYF. CDR3 DNA sequence: TGTGCCAGCAGCCCCCCTAGCAAGGAGGATCAGTACTTC.

Remarks on this clone: Other DNA sequences within the sample encode an identical CDR3. The chain employs TRBV27 and TRBJ1-3; 9 bases line up with TRBD1. The CDR3 consists of 13 residues. V was pared by 6 bases and J by 3 bases, with 0 bases of the junction left unmatched. Germline lookup yields CDR1 MNHEY and CDR2 SMNVEV (reference sequence). As DNA, the CDR3 is TGTGCCAGCAGGGGACAGGGTGGAAACACCATATATTTT. This encodes CASRGQGGNTIYF.